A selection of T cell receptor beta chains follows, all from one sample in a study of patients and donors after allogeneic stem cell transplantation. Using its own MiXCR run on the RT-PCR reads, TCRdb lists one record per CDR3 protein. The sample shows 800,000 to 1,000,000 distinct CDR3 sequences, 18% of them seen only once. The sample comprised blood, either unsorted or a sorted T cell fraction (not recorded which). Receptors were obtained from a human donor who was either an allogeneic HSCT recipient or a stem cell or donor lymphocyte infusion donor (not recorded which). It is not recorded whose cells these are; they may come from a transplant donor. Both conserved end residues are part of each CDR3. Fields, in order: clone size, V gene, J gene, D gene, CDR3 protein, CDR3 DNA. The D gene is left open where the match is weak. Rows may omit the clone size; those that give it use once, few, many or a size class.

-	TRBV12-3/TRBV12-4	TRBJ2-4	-	CASSLSQEGSNIQYF	TGTGCCAGCAGTTTAAGCCAGGAGGGTTCGAACATTCAGTACTTC
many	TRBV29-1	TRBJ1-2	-	CSVLKGTTNYGYTF	TGCAGCGTTTTAAAGGGTACTACTAACTATGGCTACACCTTC
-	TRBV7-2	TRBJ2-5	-	CASSLVVNRVETQYF	TGTGCCAGCAGCTTAGTCGTAAACAGGGTAGAGACCCAGTACTTC
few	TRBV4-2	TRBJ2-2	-	CASSRDRRYANTGELFF	TGTGCCAGCAGTCGCGACAGGAGATACGCGAACACCGGGGAGCTGTTTTTT
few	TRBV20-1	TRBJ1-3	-	CSARDRQGRNTIYF	TGCAGTGCTAGAGATCGCCAGGGGAGAAACACCATATATTTT
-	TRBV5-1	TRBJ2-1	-	CASSPSPGAGVNNEQFF	TGCGCCAGCAGCCCAAGCCCAGGGGCGGGAGTCAACAATGAGCAGTTCTTC
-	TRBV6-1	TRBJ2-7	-	CASSGRDKTYEQYF	TGTGCCAGCAGCGGGCGGGACAAGACCTACGAGCAGTACTTC
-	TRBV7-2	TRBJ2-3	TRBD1	CASSPGQGAADTQYF	TGTGCCAGCAGCCCTGGACAGGGGGCTGCAGATACGCAGTATTTT
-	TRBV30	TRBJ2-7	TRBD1	CAWTTGGSYEQYF	TGTGCCTGGACGACAGGGGGGAGCTACGAGCAGTACTTC
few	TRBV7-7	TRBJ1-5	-	CASAQTSNQPQHF	TGTGCCAGCGCGCAGACTAGCAATCAGCCCCAGCATTTT
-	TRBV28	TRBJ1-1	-	CVSYGGVGTEAFF	TGTGTCTCTTACGGGGGAGTTGGCACTGAAGCTTTCTTT
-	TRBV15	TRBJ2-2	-	CATSRGKGSRPGELFF	TGTGCCACCAGCAGAGGAAAAGGTAGCCGCCCCGGGGAGCTGTTTTTT
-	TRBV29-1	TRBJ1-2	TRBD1	CSVVGQGTNYGYTF	TGCAGCGTTGTGGGACAGGGAACTAACTATGGCTACACCTTC
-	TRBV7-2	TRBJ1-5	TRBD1	CASSLGTGGTKPQHF	TGTGCCAGCAGCTTAGGTACAGGGGGCACGAAGCCCCAGCATTTT
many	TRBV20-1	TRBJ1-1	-	CSAKNTATEAFF	TGCAGTGCTAAGAACACGGCCACTGAAGCTTTCTTT
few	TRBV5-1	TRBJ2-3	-	CASSLEAASITDTQYF	TGCGCCAGCAGCTTGGAGGCAGCCAGCATTACAGATACGCAGTATTTT
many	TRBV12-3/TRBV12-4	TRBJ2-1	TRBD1	CADHAGTGGNEQFF	TGTGCCGACCACGCCGGGACAGGAGGCAATGAGCAGTTCTTC
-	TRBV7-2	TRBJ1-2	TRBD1	CASSPWTGPTHGYTF	TGTGCCAGCAGCCCATGGACAGGCCCCACCCATGGCTACACCTTC
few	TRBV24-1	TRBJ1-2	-	CATSEPGQRLSGYTF	TGTGCCACCAGTGAACCAGGACAGAGATTATCTGGCTACACCTTC
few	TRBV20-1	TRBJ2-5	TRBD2	CSASLASGLQETQYF	TGCAGTGCTAGCTTGGCTAGCGGACTCCAAGAGACCCAGTACTTC
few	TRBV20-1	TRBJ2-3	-	CSATIPGTGTDTQYF	TGCAGTGCTACTATACCCGGGACGGGCACAGATACGCAGTATTTT
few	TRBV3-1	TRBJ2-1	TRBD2	CASRGLAGESSYNEQFF	TGTGCCAGCAGGGGACTAGCGGGAGAGAGCTCCTACAATGAGCAGTTCTTC